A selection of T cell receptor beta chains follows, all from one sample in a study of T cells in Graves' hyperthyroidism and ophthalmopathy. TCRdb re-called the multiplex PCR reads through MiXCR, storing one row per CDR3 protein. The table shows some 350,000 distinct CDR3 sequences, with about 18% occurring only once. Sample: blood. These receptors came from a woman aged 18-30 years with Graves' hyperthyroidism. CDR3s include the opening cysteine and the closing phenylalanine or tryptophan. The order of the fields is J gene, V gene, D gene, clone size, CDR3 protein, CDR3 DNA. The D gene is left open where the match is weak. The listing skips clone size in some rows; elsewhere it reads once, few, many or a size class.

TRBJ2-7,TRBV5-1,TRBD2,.,CASTLGGGSYEQYF,TGCGCCAGCACCCTGGGGGGGGGTTCCTACGAGCAGTACTTC
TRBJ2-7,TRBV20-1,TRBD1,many,CSAARDRGYEQYF,TGCAGTGCTGCTCGGGACAGGGGATACGAGCAGTACTTC
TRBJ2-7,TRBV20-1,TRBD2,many,CSARTSGVSYEQYF,TGCAGTGCTAGGACTAGCGGGGTTTCCTACGAGCAGTACTTC
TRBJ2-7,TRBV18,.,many,CASSPRRTAISYEQYF,TGTGCCAGCTCACCACGGAGGACAGCAATCTCCTACGAGCAGTACTTC
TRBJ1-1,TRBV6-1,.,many,CASSERVAGYTEAFF,TGTGCCAGCAGTGAAAGGGTAGCAGGGTACACTGAAGCTTTCTTT
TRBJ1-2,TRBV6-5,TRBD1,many,CASSYSGTGTNYGYTF,TGTGCCAGCAGTTACTCTGGGACAGGGACCAACTATGGCTACACCTTC
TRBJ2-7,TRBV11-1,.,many,CASSLLGRLSYEQYF,TGTGCCAGCAGCTTACTCGGCAGGCTTTCCTACGAGCAGTACTTC
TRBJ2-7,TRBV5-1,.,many,CASSLVGAPAYEQYF,TGCGCCAGCAGCTTGGTGGGGGCCCCAGCCTACGAGCAGTACTTC
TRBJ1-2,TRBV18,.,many,CASSPPPGIGGYTF,TGTGCCAGCTCACCACCCCCAGGGATTGGAGGCTACACCTTC
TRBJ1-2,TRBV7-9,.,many,CASSPIGQTYGYTF,TGTGCCAGCAGCCCAATCGGACAGACTTATGGCTACACCTTC
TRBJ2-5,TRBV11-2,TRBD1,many,CASRSGTGEETQYF,TGTGCCAGCAGATCCGGGACAGGGGAAGAGACCCAGTACTTC
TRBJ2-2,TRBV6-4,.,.,CASRLESNTGELFF,TGTGCCAGCAGACTAGAGTCCAACACCGGGGAGCTGTTTTTT
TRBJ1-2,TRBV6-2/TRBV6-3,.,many,CASGTTELYGYTF,TGTGCCAGCGGAACGACAGAGCTTTATGGCTACACCTTC
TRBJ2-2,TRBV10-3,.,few,CAISESNLKSPGSNTGELFF,TGTGCCATCAGTGAGTCTAACCTTAAAAGTCCGGGTTCAAACACCGGGGAGCTGTTTTTT
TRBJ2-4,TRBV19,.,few,CASSISGPTTTKNIQYF,TGTGCCAGTAGTATATCGGGCCCGACCACGACCAAAAACATTCAGTACTTC
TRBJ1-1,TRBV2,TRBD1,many,CASSEGGQAAFF,TGTGCCAGCAGTGAGGGGGGACAGGCGGCTTTCTTT
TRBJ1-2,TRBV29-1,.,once,CSLYRDLEYGYTF,TGCAGCCTCTACCGGGACTTGGAGTATGGCTACACCTTC
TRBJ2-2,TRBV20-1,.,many,CSARAGQTSTGELFF,TGCAGTGCTAGAGCCGGGCAGACGAGCACCGGGGAGCTGTTTTTT
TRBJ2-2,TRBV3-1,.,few,CAITDSGGTGELFF,TGTGCCATCACGGACAGCGGCGGCACCGGGGAGCTGTTTTTT
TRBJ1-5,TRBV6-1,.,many,CASSAYDQPQHF,TGTGCCAGCAGTGCGTATGACCAGCCCCAGCATTTT
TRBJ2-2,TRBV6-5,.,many,CASTPQGNTGELFF,TGTGCCAGCACCCCCCAGGGGAACACCGGGGAGCTGTTTTTT
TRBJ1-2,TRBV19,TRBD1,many,CASSWTGGDYGYTF,TGTGCCAGTAGCTGGACAGGGGGCGACTATGGCTACACCTTC
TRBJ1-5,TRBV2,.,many,CASRGGQRNQPQHF,TGTGCCAGCAGGGGTGGACAGCGCAATCAGCCCCAGCATTTT
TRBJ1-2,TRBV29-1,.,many,CSVGGTPDGYTF,TGCAGCGTTGGGGGGACACCCGATGGCTACACCTTC
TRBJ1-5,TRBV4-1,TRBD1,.,CASSQTGTGGNQPQHF,TGCGCCAGCAGCCAAACCGGGACAGGGGGCAATCAGCCCCAGCATTTT
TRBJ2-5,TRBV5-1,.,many,CASSLEASQETQYF,TGCGCCAGCAGCTTGGAGGCTAGCCAAGAGACCCAGTACTTC
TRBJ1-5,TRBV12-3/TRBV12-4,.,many,CASSPGQYNQPQHF,TGTGCCAGCAGTCCCGGACAGTACAATCAGCCCCAGCATTTT
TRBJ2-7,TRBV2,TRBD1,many,CASSGRTGFSEQYF,TGTGCCAGCAGTGGTCGGACAGGATTCTCCGAGCAGTACTTC
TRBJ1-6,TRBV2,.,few,CASGRVSGGALHF,TGTGCCAGCGGTCGGGTTTCGGGTGGGGCCCTCCACTTT
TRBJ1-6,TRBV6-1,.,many,CASGRGDSPLHF,TGTGCCAGCGGCAGGGGCGATTCACCCCTCCACTTT
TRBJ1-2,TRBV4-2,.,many,CASSQGNPGLDYGYTF,TGTGCCAGCAGCCAAGGGAATCCGGGATTGGACTATGGCTACACCTTC
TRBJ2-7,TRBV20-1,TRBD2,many,CSAAGLAGYEQYF,TGCAGTGCTGCCGGACTAGCTGGATACGAGCAGTACTTC
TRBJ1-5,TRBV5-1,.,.,CASSPSGWPQHF,TGCGCCAGCAGCCCTTCTGGGTGGCCCCAGCATTTT
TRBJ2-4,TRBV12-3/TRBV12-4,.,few,CASSLTLGGILAKNIQYF,TGTGCCAGCAGTTTAACATTAGGTGGTATACTAGCCAAAAACATTCAGTACTTC
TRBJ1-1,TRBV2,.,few,CASITITRQDEAFF,TGTGCCAGCATTACAATAACAAGACAGGATGAAGCTTTCTTT